This entry lists 4 T cell receptor beta chains sequenced from one sample in a study of shared clonotypes between healthy human individuals (TCRdb year 2020). Library prep was done by the immunoSEQ multiplex PCR assay. TCRdb carries this immuneACCESS record with in-frame sequences only. Its versions omit some clonotypes, under half of them owing to an unresolved V gene in the studies checked, with the rest unexplained. In this sample the table shows 330,000 or so clones, approximately 79% of which occur a single time. Jointly, the top ten make up about a tenth of the sample. Material for sequencing was memory CD4+ T cells sorted from blood. What the cell subset or site label conveys for this sample: CD45RA-negative fraction. The receptors were gathered from a man aged 25-40 years in good health.

The chain recombines TRBV4-1 with TRBJ2-5; 10 nucleotides align to TRBD2. J was trimmed by 3 bases and V by 8 bases; bases with no gene match: 9. The germline gives CDR1 MGHRA, CDR2 YSYEKL. The CDR3 runs 15 residues. In DNA, the CDR3 is TGCGCCAGCCGAACTAGCGGGGTCCTAAAAGAGACCCAGTACTTC. It encodes CASRTSGVLKETQYF.

This chain connects TRBV19 to TRBJ2-4, with 7 bases fitting TRBD1. The CDR3 loop spans 16 amino acids. Germline-derived CDR1 and CDR2 are LNHDA and SQIVND (reference sequence). With 4 bases clipped from V and 3 bases from J, the junction kept 9 bases outside the gene matches. The DNA of the CDR3 is TGTGCCAGTAGTACTCTAACAGGGGAGCGCAAAAACATTCAGTACTTC. This codes for CASSTLTGERKNIQYF.

This chain links TRBV4-1 with TRBJ1-1; D is unclear. The V gene lost 1 base and the J gene lost 11 bases, with 17 bases spanning the gap. Looked up from germline, CDR1 is MGHRA and CDR2 is YSYEKL. The CDR3 length is 14 residues. CDR3 in amino acids: CASSQGTARTHAFF. DNA for the CDR3: TGCGCCAGCAGCCAAGGGACGGCTAGGACGCACGCTTTCTTT.

This clone has only a few counts. The chain links TRBV10-3 to TRBJ2-5; D not resolved. V lost 4 bases and J 5 bases, leaving 14 bases between the germline ends. The CDR3 runs to 14 residues. The V gene's germline CDR1 is ENHRY and CDR2 SYGVKD. The CDR3 sequence is CAISVSPSPETQYF. CDR3 coding DNA: TGTGCCATCAGTGTTTCTCCCAGCCCGGAGACCCAGTACTTC.